These T cell receptor beta chains were read from a single sample in a study of blood T cell repertoires in COVID-19. Sequenced by immunoSEQ multiplex PCR; TCRdb stores in-frame clones only, minus some. The sample has fewer than 350,000 clones, approximately 90% seen once. The source material was PBMCs or T cells enriched from blood (not recorded which). These receptors all come from a woman in her fifties or sixties in a cohort exposed to, infected with or recovered from COVID-19 (not recorded which). CDR3s include the opening cysteine and the closing phenylalanine or tryptophan. The D gene is left open where the match is weak. Only some rows state a clone size, as once, few, many or a class for expanded clones.

D gene	clone size	V gene	J gene	CDR3 DNA	CDR3 protein
TRBD1	.	TRBV28	TRBJ1-1	TGTGCCAGCAGTTCCGACAGGGAGAACACTGAAGCTTTCTTT	CASSSDRENTEAFF
TRBD1	.	TRBV27	TRBJ1-5	TGTGCCAGCAGTTATACAGGGGGCAATCAGCCCCAGCATTTT	CASSYTGGNQPQHF
TRBD1	.	TRBV27	TRBJ2-7	TGTGCCAGCAGTTTATACGGGACAGGGATTTACGAGCAGTACTTC	CASSLYGTGIYEQYF
TRBD1	.	TRBV5-1	TRBJ1-5	TGCGCCAGCAGCTTGGGGACAGGGAACAATCAGCCCCAGCATTTT	CASSLGTGNNQPQHF
TRBD1	.	TRBV28	TRBJ1-2	TGTGCCAGCAGTTTAGGACAGGGGCTAGGCTACACCTTC	CASSLGQGLGYTF
.	.	TRBV10-2	TRBJ2-7	TGCGCCAGCACACCAGGGATAGTCTACGAGCAGTACTTC	CASTPGIVYEQYF
TRBD1	.	TRBV2	TRBJ2-1	TGTGCCAGCAGTGAAGGCCGGGGACAGGGGTCGTCGAACTCCTACAATGAGCAGTTCTTC	CASSEGRGQGSSNSYNEQFF
.	.	TRBV11-2	TRBJ2-7	TGTGCCAGCAGCTTCGGGAGCTACGAGCAGTACTTC	CASSFGSYEQYF
.	.	TRBV5-1	TRBJ2-7	TGCGCCAGCAGCTTGGTTCCAGGGGAGTCCTACGAGCAGTACTTC	CASSLVPGESYEQYF
TRBD2	.	TRBV3-1/TRBV3-2	TRBJ2-7	TGTGCCAGCAGTGAACGGGGGGGTAGTAACCAGCAGTACTTC	CASSERGGSNQQYF
TRBD2	.	TRBV30	TRBJ2-2	TGTGCCTGGAGCGTTCTGCCTGGGAGGGCCGGGGAGCTGTTTTTT	CAWSVLPGRAGELFF
.	.	TRBV7-9	TRBJ2-7	TGTGCCAGCAGCTCATGGACTCCTTGGGAGCAGTACTTC	CASSSWTPWEQYF
TRBD1	.	TRBV10-2	TRBJ1-5	TGCGCCAGCAGTGACAGGGGGCTGGGTCAGCCCCAGCATTTT	CASSDRGLGQPQHF
.	.	TRBV2	TRBJ2-2	TGTGCCAGCACTAGTACCACCGGGACAGGGGAGCTGTTTTTT	CASTSTTGTGELFF
.	.	TRBV2	TRBJ2-1	TGTGCCAGCAGTGTTACATGGGAGCAGTTCTTC	CASSVTWEQFF
.	.	TRBV30	TRBJ1-4	TGTGCCTGGAGTGTAGGACTTGCAACTAATGAAAAACTGTTTTTT	CAWSVGLATNEKLFF
TRBD1	.	TRBV10-3	TRBJ2-7	TGTGCCATCAGTGGTGGGGACAGGAGCTCCTACGAGCAGTACTTC	CAISGGDRSSYEQYF
TRBD1	.	TRBV30	TRBJ1-5	TGTGCCTGGAGTGGGGACAGGGGTCAGCCCCAGCATTTT	CAWSGDRGQPQHF
TRBD1	.	TRBV5-1	TRBJ1-1	TGCGCCAGCAGCTCCTCGGGACAGGGGATGAGGACTGAAGCTTTCTTT	CASSSSGQGMRTEAFF
.	.	TRBV19	TRBJ2-1	TGTGCCAGTCAGAATTACAATGAGCAGTTCTTC	CASQNYNEQFF
TRBD2	.	TRBV4-1	TRBJ2-7	TGCGCCAGCAGCCCGGGACTAGCGTATAGCTCCTACGAGCAGTACTTC	CASSPGLAYSSYEQYF
.	.	TRBV7-7	TRBJ1-4	TGTGCTAGCAGCTTAGCGGGACACTTAAATGAAAAACTGTTTTTT	CASSLAGHLNEKLFF
TRBD1	.	TRBV11-1	TRBJ2-1	TGTGCCAGCAGCTTAGGGTCAGGGGGCTATTACAATGAGCAGTTCTTC	CASSLGSGGYYNEQFF
.	once	TRBV5-4	TRBJ1-2	TGTGCCAGCAGCTCTCTTTTTCTAAGCCCTAACTATGGCTACACCTTC	CASSSLFLSPNYGYTF
TRBD2	.	TRBV29-1	TRBJ2-5	TGCAGCCCGGGGGGGCTCGGAAGAAGGGGGCAAGAGACCCAGTACTTC	CSPGGLGRRGQETQYF
TRBD2	few	TRBV11-2	TRBJ2-1	TGTGCCAGCAGAGGACTAGCGGGTTGGTATGAGCAGTTCTTC	CASRGLAGWYEQFF
TRBD1	.	TRBV2	TRBJ2-2	TGTGCCAGCGGCTCGGGACAGGGCGCCACCGGGGAGCTGTTTTTT	CASGSGQGATGELFF
TRBD2	.	TRBV15	TRBJ2-4	TGTGCCACCAGCAGAGATCGGCTAGCGGGAGGGCCGAGAAACATTCAGTACTTC	CATSRDRLAGGPRNIQYF
TRBD1	.	TRBV15	TRBJ1-4	TGTGCCACCAGCAGAGTCCGGGACAGTTTAAATGAAAAACTGTTTTTT	CATSRVRDSLNEKLFF
.	.	TRBV28	TRBJ1-2	TGTGCCAGCAGTTTTCGGGTGAAAAGGTCCTATGGCTACACCTTC	CASSFRVKRSYGYTF
TRBD1	.	TRBV5-1	TRBJ2-1	TGCGCCAGCAGCCGACAGGGGGATGAGCAGTTCTTC	CASSRQGDEQFF
.	.	TRBV7-9	TRBJ1-1	TGTGCCAGCAGCGGCGGGACGCGGAACACTGAAGCTTTCTTT	CASSGGTRNTEAFF
.	.	TRBV10-3	TRBJ2-1	TGTGCCATCGCGAACCAACCTCAGGGTGACGATGAGCAGTTCTTC	CAIANQPQGDDEQFF
TRBD1	.	TRBV6-5	TRBJ2-3	TGTGCCAGCAGCCCCGGACAGGGGTTAGATACGCAGTATTTT	CASSPGQGLDTQYF
TRBD1	.	TRBV16	TRBJ1-4	TGTGCCAGCAGCGGACAGGGGGATGAAAAACTGTTTTTT	CASSGQGDEKLFF
.	few	TRBV5-4	TRBJ2-7	TGTGCCAGCAGCTTGAGGACTGCTCCTGGCGAGCAGTACTTC	CASSLRTAPGEQYF
.	.	TRBV7-2	TRBJ1-4	TGTGCCAGCAGCGACGGCGGAGCTAATGAAAAACTGTTTTTT	CASSDGGANEKLFF
TRBD2	.	TRBV27	TRBJ2-7	TGTGCCAGCAACCAAGCGGGAGGGCCCCACGAGCAGTACTTC	CASNQAGGPHEQYF
TRBD2	few	TRBV2	TRBJ2-1	TGTGCCAGCAGTGCGGGGGGGAGTAATTACAATGAGCAGTTCTTC	CASSAGGSNYNEQFF
.	.	TRBV6-5	TRBJ1-4	TGTGCCAGCAGCAACGCGGGGTTGGGTAATGAAAAACTGTTTTTT	CASSNAGLGNEKLFF
.	.	TRBV28	TRBJ1-1	TGTGCCAGCAGTCTTTACACTGAAGCTTTCTTT	CASSLYTEAFF
.	.	TRBV5-4	TRBJ2-3	TGTGCCAGCACCCAGACAGGAAGCACAGATACGCAGTATTTT	CASTQTGSTDTQYF
.	.	TRBV7-9	TRBJ2-5	TGTGCCAGCAGCCCATACAGCGCAGCGGCCCAGTACTTC	CASSPYSAAAQYF
.	.	TRBV24-1	TRBJ2-1	TGTGCCACCAGTGATTCTCTGGCGGCCCTCTCCTACAATGAGCAGTTCTTC	CATSDSLAALSYNEQFF
.	.	TRBV5-4	TRBJ1-6	TGTGCCAGCAGTCGGGAGGGAAATAATTCACCCCTCCACTTT	CASSREGNNSPLHF
TRBD2	.	TRBV9	TRBJ2-1	TGTGCCAGCAGCGTAGGATATGCAGGACTAGCGGGAAGGGCGGGGGAGCAGTTCTTC	CASSVGYAGLAGRAGEQFF
TRBD1	.	TRBV5-6	TRBJ1-5	TGTGCCAGCAGCCGAGGGGGCAGGGGAAATCAGCCCCAGCATTTT	CASSRGGRGNQPQHF
.	.	TRBV4-3	TRBJ1-6	TGCGCCAGCAGCCGGGGGGAAGCCTATAATTCACCCCTCCACTTT	CASSRGEAYNSPLHF
.	.	TRBV28	TRBJ2-2	TGTGCCAGCAGTTTAGTTTTGGGGGCGGACGGGGAGCTGTTTTTT	CASSLVLGADGELFF
.	.	TRBV5-5	TRBJ2-3	TGTGCCAGCAGCCTGGGGGCCGGTTCAGATACGCAGTATTTT	CASSLGAGSDTQYF
TRBD2	.	TRBV18	TRBJ2-1	TGTGCCAGCTCACCACGTCTATTAGCGGGAGCGGACAATGAGCAGTTCTTC	CASSPRLLAGADNEQFF
.	.	TRBV28	TRBJ1-2	TGTGCCAGCAGATCCCCAGGGCTCTATGGCTACACCTTC	CASRSPGLYGYTF
TRBD1	.	TRBV10-1	TRBJ2-2	TGCGCCAGCAGGGACAGGGTGGAGGACGGGGAGCTGTTTTTT	CASRDRVEDGELFF
TRBD2	many	TRBV7-9	TRBJ2-1	TGTGCCAGCAGCCCGACTAGCCCCCACAATGAGCAGTTCTTC	CASSPTSPHNEQFF
.	.	TRBV25-1	TRBJ2-5	TGTGCCAGCAGTGTCGACCGACAGAGAGGGGGGACCCAGTACTTC	CASSVDRQRGGTQYF
.	.	TRBV18	TRBJ2-7	TGTGCCAGCTCACCTTTGCGGACCTACGAGCAGTACTTC	CASSPLRTYEQYF
TRBD1	.	TRBV7-2	TRBJ2-5	TGTGCCAGCAGCGTTGGACAGGGGGGAGAGACCCAGTACTTC	CASSVGQGGETQYF